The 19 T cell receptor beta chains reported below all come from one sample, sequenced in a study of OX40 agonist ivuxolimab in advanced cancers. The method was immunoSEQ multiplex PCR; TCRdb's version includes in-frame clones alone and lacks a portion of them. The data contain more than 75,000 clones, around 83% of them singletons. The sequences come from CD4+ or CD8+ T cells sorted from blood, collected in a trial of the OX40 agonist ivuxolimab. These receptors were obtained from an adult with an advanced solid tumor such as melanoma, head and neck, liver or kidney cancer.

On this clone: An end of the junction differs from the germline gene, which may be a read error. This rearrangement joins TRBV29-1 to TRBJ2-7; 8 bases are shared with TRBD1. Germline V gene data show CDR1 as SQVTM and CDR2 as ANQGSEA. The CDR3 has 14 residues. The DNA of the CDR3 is TGCAGCGTTGAAGAGGGCGGACAGGGTAGCGAGCAGTGCTTC. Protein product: CSVEEGGQGSEQCF.

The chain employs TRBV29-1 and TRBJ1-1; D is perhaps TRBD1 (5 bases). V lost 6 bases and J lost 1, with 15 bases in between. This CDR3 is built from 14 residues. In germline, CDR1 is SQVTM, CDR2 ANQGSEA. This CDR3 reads CSVAPLDRNTEAFF. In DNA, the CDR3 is TGCAGCGTCGCACCTCTTGACAGGAACACTGAAGCTTTCTTT.

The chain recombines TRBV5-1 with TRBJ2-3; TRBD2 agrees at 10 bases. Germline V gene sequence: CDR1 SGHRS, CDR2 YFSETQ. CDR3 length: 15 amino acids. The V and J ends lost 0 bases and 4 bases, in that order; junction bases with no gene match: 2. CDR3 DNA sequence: TGCGCCAGCAGCTTGGCTAGCGGGAGTCCAGATACGCAGTATTTT. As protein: CASSLASGSPDTQYF.

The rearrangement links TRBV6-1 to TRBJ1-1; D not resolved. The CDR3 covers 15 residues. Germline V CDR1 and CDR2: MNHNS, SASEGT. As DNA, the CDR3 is TGTGCTCTAGCTGAAGTTGGGCAGACGAACACTGAAGCTTTCTTT. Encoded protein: CALAEVGQTNTEAFF.

The DNA of the CDR3 is TGTGCCAGCAGCTGGGACAGGGAGGGCTATGGCTACACCTTC. Amino acids: CASSWDREGYGYTF. The rearrangement uses TRBV6-5 and TRBJ1-2; 9 nucleotides line up with TRBD1. Germline CDR1 MNHEY, CDR2 SVGAGI. J gave up 4 bases and V 6 bases, and 6 bases lay outside the gene matches. The CDR3 is 14 residues long.

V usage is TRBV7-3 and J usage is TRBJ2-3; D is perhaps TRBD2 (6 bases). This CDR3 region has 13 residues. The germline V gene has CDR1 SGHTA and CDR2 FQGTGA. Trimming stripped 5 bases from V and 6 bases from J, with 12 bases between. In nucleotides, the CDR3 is TGTGCCAGCAGCACCGGGGGTGCCGATACGCAGTATTTT. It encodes CASSTGGADTQYF.

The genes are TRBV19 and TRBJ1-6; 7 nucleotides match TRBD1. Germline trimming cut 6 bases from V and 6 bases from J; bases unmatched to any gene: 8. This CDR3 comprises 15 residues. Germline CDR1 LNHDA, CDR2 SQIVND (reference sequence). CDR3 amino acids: CASRRSGDSNSPLHF. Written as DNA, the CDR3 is TGTGCCAGTAGAAGGTCTGGGGACAGTAATTCACCCCTCCACTTT.

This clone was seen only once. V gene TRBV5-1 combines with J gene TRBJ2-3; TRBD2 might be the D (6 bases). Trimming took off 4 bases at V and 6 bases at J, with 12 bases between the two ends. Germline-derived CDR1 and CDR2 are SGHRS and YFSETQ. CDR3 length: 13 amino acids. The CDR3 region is CASSHGTSDTQYF. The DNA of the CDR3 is TGCGCCAGCAGCCACGGGACTTCCGATACGCAGTATTTT.

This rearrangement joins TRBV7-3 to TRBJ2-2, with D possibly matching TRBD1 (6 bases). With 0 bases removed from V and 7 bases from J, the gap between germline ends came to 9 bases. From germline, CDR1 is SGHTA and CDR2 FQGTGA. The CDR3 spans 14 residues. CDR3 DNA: TGTGCCAGCAGCTTAACGGGGGCTCTCGGGGAGCTGTTTTTT. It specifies CASSLTGALGELFF.

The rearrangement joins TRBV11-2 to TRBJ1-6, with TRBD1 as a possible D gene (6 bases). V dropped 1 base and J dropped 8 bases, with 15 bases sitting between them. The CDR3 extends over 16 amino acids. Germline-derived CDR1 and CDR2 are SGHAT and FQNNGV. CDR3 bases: TGTGCCAGCAGCTTAGGGCACACCGGGGGGCATTCACCCCTCCACTTT. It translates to CASSLGHTGGHSPLHF. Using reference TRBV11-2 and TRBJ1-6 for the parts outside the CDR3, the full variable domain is EAGVAQSPRYKIIEKRQSVAFWCNPISGHATLYWYQQILGQGPKLLIQFQNNGVVDDSQLPKDRFSAERLKGVDSTLKIQPAKLEDSAVYLCASSLGHTGGHSPLHFGNGTRLTVT.

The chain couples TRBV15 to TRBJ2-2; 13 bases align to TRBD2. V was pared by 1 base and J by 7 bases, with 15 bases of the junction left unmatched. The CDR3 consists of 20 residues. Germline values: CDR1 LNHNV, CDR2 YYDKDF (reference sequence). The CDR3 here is CATSRGAVEWTSGSIGELFF. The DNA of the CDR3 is TGTGCCACCAGCAGAGGGGCGGTAGAGTGGACTAGCGGGAGTATCGGGGAGCTGTTTTTT.

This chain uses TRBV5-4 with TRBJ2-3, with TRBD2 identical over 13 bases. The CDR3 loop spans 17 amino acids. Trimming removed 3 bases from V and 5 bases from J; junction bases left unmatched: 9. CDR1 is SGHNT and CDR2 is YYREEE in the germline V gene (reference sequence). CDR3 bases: TGTGCCAGCAGCTCTCCACTAGCGGGAGGGATGGGAGATACGCAGTATTTT. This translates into CASSSPLAGGMGDTQYF.

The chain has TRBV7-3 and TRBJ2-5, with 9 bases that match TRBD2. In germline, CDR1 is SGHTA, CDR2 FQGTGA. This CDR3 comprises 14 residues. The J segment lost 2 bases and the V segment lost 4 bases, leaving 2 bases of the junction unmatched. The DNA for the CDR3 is TGTGCCAGCAGCTCGGGACTAGCACAAGAGACCCAGTACTTC. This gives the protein CASSSGLAQETQYF. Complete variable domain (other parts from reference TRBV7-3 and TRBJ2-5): GAGVSQTPSNKVTEKGKYVELRCDPISGHTALYWYRQSLGQGPEFLIYFQGTGAADDSGLPNDRFFAVRPEGSVSTLKIQRTERGDSAVYLCASSSGLAQETQYFGPGTRLLVL.

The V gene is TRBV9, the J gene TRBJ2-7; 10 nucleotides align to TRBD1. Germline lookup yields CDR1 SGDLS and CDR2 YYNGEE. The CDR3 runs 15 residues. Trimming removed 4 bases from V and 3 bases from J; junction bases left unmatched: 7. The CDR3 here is CASSPRDRGFYEQYF. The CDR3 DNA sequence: TGTGCCAGCAGCCCGAGGGACAGGGGATTCTACGAGCAGTACTTC. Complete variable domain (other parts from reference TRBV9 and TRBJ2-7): DSGVTQTPKHLITATGQRVTLRCSPRSGDLSVYWYQQSLDQGLQFLIQYYNGEERAKGNILERFSAQQFPDLHSELNLSSLELGDSALYFCASSPRDRGFYEQYFGPGTRLTVT.

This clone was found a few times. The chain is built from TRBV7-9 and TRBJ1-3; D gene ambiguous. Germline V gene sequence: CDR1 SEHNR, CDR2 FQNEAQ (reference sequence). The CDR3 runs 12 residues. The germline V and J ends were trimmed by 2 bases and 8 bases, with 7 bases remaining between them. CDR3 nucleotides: TGTGCCAGCAGCTTACTGGTCGACACCATATATTTT. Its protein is CASSLLVDTIYF.

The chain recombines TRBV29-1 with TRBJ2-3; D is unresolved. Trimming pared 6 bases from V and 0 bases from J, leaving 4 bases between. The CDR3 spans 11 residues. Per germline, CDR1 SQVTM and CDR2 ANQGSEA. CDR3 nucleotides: TGCAGCGTCGGAAGCACAGATACGCAGTATTTT. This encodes CSVGSTDTQYF.

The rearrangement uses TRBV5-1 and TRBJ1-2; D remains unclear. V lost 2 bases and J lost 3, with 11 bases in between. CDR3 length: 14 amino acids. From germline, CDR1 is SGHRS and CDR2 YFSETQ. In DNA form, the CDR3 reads TGCGCCAGCAGCTTAAGGACCGACGACTATGGCTACACCTTC. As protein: CASSLRTDDYGYTF. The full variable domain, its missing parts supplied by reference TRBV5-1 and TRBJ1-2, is KAGVTQTPRYLIKTRGQQVTLSCSPISGHRSVSWYQQTPGQGLQFLFEYFSETQRNKGNFPGRFSGRQFSNSRSEMNVSTLELGDSALYLCASSLRTDDYGYTFGSGTRLTVV.

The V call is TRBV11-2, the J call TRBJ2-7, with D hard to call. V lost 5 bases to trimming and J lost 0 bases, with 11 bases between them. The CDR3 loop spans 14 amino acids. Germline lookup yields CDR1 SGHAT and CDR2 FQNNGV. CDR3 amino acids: CASSPGILSYEQYF. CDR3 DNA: TGTGCCAGCAGCCCAGGAATACTCTCCTACGAGCAGTACTTC.

The CDR3 here is CASSSSGRRYEQYF. The CDR3 nucleotides read TGCGCCAGCAGCTCAAGCGGGAGGCGGTACGAGCAGTACTTC. This chain uses TRBV5-1 with TRBJ2-7, with 9 bases aligning to TRBD2. Trimming at V came to 3 bases and at J to 4 bases, leaving 5 bases not matched to a gene. Germline assignment: CDR1 SGHRS and CDR2 YFSETQ. This CDR3 comprises 14 residues.